A single sample gave rise to the 9 T cell receptor beta chains below, sequenced in a study of regulatory dendritic cells for organ transplantation. Libraries were prepared by immunoSEQ multiplex PCR; TCRdb keeps only in-frame clonotypes and omits some of them. This table has some 35,000 clones, 75% to 95% appearing once. Sequenced input: naive CD8+ T cells from blood. This sample's subset: CD45RA+ naive T cells. These receptors came from a human donor in good health.

This chain joins TRBV28 and TRBJ2-4; D unclear. Trimming took 5 bases from V and 5 from J, leaving 16 bases between them. Germline CDR1 reads MDHEN; CDR2 reads SYDVKM. The CDR3 sequence is 15 residues long. CDR3 sequence reads: CASSPEWGLQNIQYF. Here the CDR3 DNA reads TGTGCCAGCAGTCCCGAGTGGGGTCTCCAAAACATTCAGTACTTC. Variable domain in full (rest from reference TRBV28 and TRBJ2-4): DVKVTQSSRYLVKRTGEKVFLECVQDMDHENMFWYRQDPGLGLRLIYFSYDVKMKEKGDIPEGYSVSREKKERFSLILESASTNQTSMYLCASSPEWGLQNIQYFGAGTRLSVL.

The genes are TRBV6-5 and TRBJ1-1; 9 nucleotides agree with TRBD1. CDR3 length equals 16 residues. The J segment lost 3 bases and the V segment lost 2 bases, leaving 7 bases of the junction unmatched. CDR1 is MNHEY and CDR2 is SVGAGI in the germline V gene. CDR3 protein: CASSYVTGGMDTEAFF. CDR3 bases: TGTGCCAGCAGTTACGTTACAGGGGGCATGGACACTGAAGCTTTCTTT.

The rearrangement uses TRBV7-2 and TRBJ1-3; D is unresolved. Germline V gives CDR1 SGHTA, CDR2 FQGNSA. Trimming cost V 5 bases and J 3 bases, with 11 bases left between them. The CDR3 loop spans 14 amino acids. As DNA, the CDR3 is TGTGCCAGCAGCCCTCTGGGGAATGGAAACACCATATATTTT. Its protein product is CASSPLGNGNTIYF.

The V and J genes are TRBV4-1 and TRBJ2-7, with TRBD1 as a possible D gene (5 bases). V dropped 0 bases and J dropped 3 bases, with 9 bases sitting between them. In germline, CDR1 is MGHRA, CDR2 YSYEKL. The CDR3 runs 14 residues. Written as DNA, the CDR3 is TGCGCCAGCAGCCAAGAGACAGCTCTCTACGAGCAGTACTTC. This sequence encodes CASSQETALYEQYF.

The CDR3 DNA sequence: TGTGCCAGCAGCTTGACAGGGGCACGGGATGAGCAGTTCTTC. This encodes CASSLTGARDEQFF. The chain links TRBV6-5 to TRBJ2-1; 8 bases fit TRBD1. This CDR3 contains 14 residues. V lost 6 bases, J lost 8 bases, and 9 bases stayed unmatched. Germline lookup yields CDR1 MNHEY and CDR2 SVGAGI.

In its sample, this clone was seen once. This chain joins TRBV30 and TRBJ1-3; 7 nucleotides align to TRBD1. V shed 5 bases, J shed 1 base, and the junction held 8 bases outside the gene matches. CDR3 length equals 15 residues. Germline CDR1 reads GTSNPN; CDR2 reads SVGIG (reference sequence). Here the CDR3 DNA reads TGTGCCTGGGACGGACAGGCCTCTTCTGGAAACACCATATATTTT. It codes for CAWDGQASSGNTIYF.

This rearrangement joins TRBV5-4 to TRBJ1-1; 9 bases map to TRBD1. This CDR3 contains 15 residues. Germline CDR1 SGHNT, CDR2 YYREEE (reference sequence). Germline trimming cut 7 bases from V and 4 bases from J; bases unmatched to any gene: 11. This CDR3 reads CASFQTGGETTEAFF. The CDR3 bases are TGTGCCAGCTTCCAGACAGGGGGAGAGACCACTGAAGCTTTCTTT.

J is TRBJ1-3 and V is TRBV6-6; 7 bases are shared with TRBD1. V shed 2 bases and J 1 base; nucleotides not matched to a gene: 5. Germline V gene data show CDR1 as MNHNY and CDR2 as SVGAGI (reference sequence). The CDR3 totals 16 residues. The CDR3 nucleotides are TGTGCCAGCAGTTACACCCAGGGGGAATCTGGAAACACCATATATTTT. The encoded protein is CASSYTQGESGNTIYF.

V and J are TRBV9 and TRBJ2-3, with 9 bases aligning to TRBD2. CDR1 SGDLS and CDR2 YYNGEE come from the germline V gene. Trimming removed 0 bases from V and 2 bases from J; junction bases left unmatched: 4. This CDR3 contains 16 residues. CDR3 region: CASSVASGGSTDTQYF. The CDR3 DNA reads as TGTGCCAGCAGCGTAGCCAGCGGGGGGTCCACAGATACGCAGTATTTT. The full variable domain, in which reference TRBV9 and TRBJ2-3 provide the parts outside the CDR3, is DSGVTQTPKHLITATGQRVTLRCSPRSGDLSVYWYQQSLDQGLQFLIQYYNGEERAKGNILERFSAQQFPDLHSELNLSSLELGDSALYFCASSVASGGSTDTQYFGPGTRLTVL.